The sequence of this TCR beta chain was determined in a study of T cell responses to AZD1222 COVID-19 vaccine. In the case of this clone: What it binds is unknown.

Study-wide results and caveats: Reports say nearly half of spike-specific TCRs go after unmutated variant regions.

The germline V and J ends were trimmed by 0 bases and 7 bases, with 24 bases remaining between them. CDR1 is MGHRA, CDR2 YSYEKL, per germline. The CDR3 consists of 18 residues. Profiling relied on immunoSEQ multiplex PCR, and the TCRdb table lists in-frame clones only, not all of them. The sample contains around 140,000 clones, 80% to 95% of which appear only once. V is TRBV4-1 and J is TRBJ1-2; maybe TRBD1 (6 bases). The receptor was derived from an adult who received the AZD1222 COVID-19 vaccine. The sequenced sample was peripheral blood, obtained 28 days after the second AZD1222 dose. CDR3: CASSQDSFGGGNLSGYTF. The CDR3 region has the DNA TGCGCCAGCAGCCAAGATTCTTTCGGGGGCGGGAATTTGTCTGGCTACACCTTC.